Shown below are 13 T cell receptor beta chains from a single sample sequenced in a study of T cell responses to AZD1222 COVID-19 vaccine. The data were produced by immunoSEQ multiplex PCR, yet TCRdb's version contains in-frame clones alone and is incomplete. The sample lists more than 140,000 clones, approximately 90% occurring once. The sequencing here drew on peripheral blood, taken on day 0 of AZD1222 vaccination. These receptors were collected from an adult in good health.

This chain links TRBV28 with TRBJ1-2; no clear D. Trimming took 6 bases from V and 5 from J, leaving 10 bases between them. CDR3 length: 12 amino acids. The germline V gene has CDR1 MDHEN and CDR2 SYDVKM. Here the CDR3 reads CASSPSLYGYTF. CDR3 bases: TGTGCCAGCAGCCCCTCTTTATATGGCTACACCTTC.

J is TRBJ2-2 and V is TRBV9, with D unresolved. Between the trimmed V and J ends, which lost 7 bases and 0 bases, there was a span of 4 bases. Germline V gene data show CDR1 as SGDLS and CDR2 as YYNGEE. The CDR3 consists of 12 residues. The CDR3 nucleotides are TGTGCCAGCGGACCGAACACCGGGGAGCTGTTTTTT. Translating it yields CASGPNTGELFF.

V and J are TRBV27 and TRBJ1-3; TRBD1 aligns across 11 bases. V trimming: 4 bases; J trimming: 4 bases; junction bases outside the gene matches: 6. This CDR3 is built from 16 residues. Germline V gene data show CDR1 as MNHEY and CDR2 as SMNVEV (reference sequence). The CDR3 protein is CASSSGQGARGNTIYF. The CDR3 DNA reads TGTGCCAGCAGTTCCGGACAGGGGGCACGAGGAAACACCATATATTTT.

This sequence joins TRBV5-1 and TRBJ1-2; 7 positions agree with TRBD1. Germline V lookup: CDR1 SGHRS, CDR2 YFSETQ. The CDR3 contains 12 residues. Losses at the gene ends were 2 bases for V and 6 bases for J; bases not matched to a gene: 1. The CDR3 DNA sequence: TGCGCCAGCAGCTTCACAGGGGATGGCTACACCTTC. Its translation: CASSFTGDGYTF.

This clone was detected only a few times. The chain recombines TRBV6-4 with TRBJ1-1; D may be TRBD1 (5 bases). Trimming left V 9 bases short and J 4 bases short, with 9 bases between. CDR1 is MRHNA, CDR2 SNTAGT, per germline. The CDR3 loop spans 11 amino acids. In nucleotides, the CDR3 is TGTGCCAGAAACAGGAGCACTGAAGCTTTCTTT. Its protein is CARNRSTEAFF.

V is TRBV15 and J is TRBJ2-7; D remains unclear. V was pared by 0 bases and J by 2 bases, with 14 bases between. CDR3 length equals 16 residues. Per the germline V gene, CDR1 is LNHNV and CDR2 is YYDKDF (reference sequence). Here the CDR3 DNA reads TGTGCCACCAGCAGAGATCTCTTTAGCAGAGCCTACGAGCAGTACTTC. Protein: CATSRDLFSRAYEQYF.

The gene calls are TRBV21-1 and TRBJ2-2; the table's D gene call, TRBD2, was not cross checked with the DNA. TRBV21-1 is flagged as a pseudogene. The CDR3 runs 15 residues. CDR3 nucleotides: TGTGCCAGCAGCAAAGCCCGGGCGAACACCGGGGAGCTGTTTTTT. Translation: CASSKARANTGELFF.

This rearrangement joins TRBV24-1 to TRBJ1-5; no firm D call. V lost 1 base to trimming and J lost 7 bases, with 10 bases between them. In germline, CDR1 is KGHDR, CDR2 SFDVKD. The CDR3 consists of 14 residues. The CDR3 bases are TGTGCCACCAGTGATTTAACGAACGGGCAGCCCCAGCATTTT. Protein: CATSDLTNGQPQHF.

The chain has TRBV2 and TRBJ1-4; possibly TRBD1 for D (6 bases). CDR1 is SNHLY, CDR2 FYNNEI, per germline. This CDR3 has 14 amino acids. Trimming removed 8 bases from V and 8 bases from J, with 18 bases in between. The CDR3 bases are TGTGCCAGCGAGGGGTCAGGGGCCGGGGAAAAACTGTTTTTT. Residues: CASEGSGAGEKLFF.

V is TRBV11-2 and J is TRBJ2-1, with unresolved D. Germline values: CDR1 SGHAT, CDR2 FQNNGV. With 5 bases removed from V and 4 bases from J, the gap between germline ends came to 9 bases. The CDR3 spans 13 residues. CDR3 region: CASSLAKYNEQFF. Written as DNA, the CDR3 is TGTGCCAGCAGCCTCGCGAAATACAATGAGCAGTTCTTC.

The genes are TRBV18 and TRBJ2-1; 10 nucleotides match TRBD1. The V gene end was trimmed by 2 bases and the J gene end by 6 bases; junction bases not matched to a gene: 4. CDR1 and CDR2 from the germline V gene are KGHSH and LQKENI. The CDR3 has 15 amino acids. The DNA of the CDR3 is TGTGCCAGCTCACCAGGAGGACAGGGGGGCAATGAGCAGTTCTTC. Translating gives CASSPGGQGGNEQFF.

V is TRBV9 and J is TRBJ1-5, with D possibly TRBD1 on 5 matching bases. The CDR3 loop spans 14 amino acids. The germline gives CDR1 SGDLS, CDR2 YYNGEE. Trimming removed 0 bases from V and 6 bases from J, with 10 bases in between. The CDR3 region is CASSVEGRGQPQHF. As DNA, the CDR3 is TGTGCCAGCAGCGTAGAGGGGAGAGGTCAGCCCCAGCATTTT.

The chain recombines TRBV7-9 with TRBJ2-1; 9 nucleotides match TRBD1. The CDR3 contains 14 residues. Germline V gene sequence: CDR1 SEHNR, CDR2 FQNEAQ (reference sequence). Trimming removed 5 bases from V and 8 bases from J; junction bases left unmatched: 7. The CDR3, as DNA: TGTGCCAGCAGCCCTGGGACAGGGATTGATGAGCAGTTCTTC. Amino acids: CASSPGTGIDEQFF.